The 29 T cell receptor beta chains below were found in one sample sequenced in a study of blood T cell repertoires in COVID-19. This table comes from immunoSEQ multiplex PCR, and its TCRdb copy is limited to in-frame clones, with some not included. Among 150,000 or so clones listed, roughly nine tenths were seen once. Material for sequencing was peripheral blood. The receptor set was obtained from a man aged 18 to 29 with acute or convalescent COVID-19.

On this clone: This specimen includes other DNA sequences encoding the same CDR3. This chain connects TRBV7-9 to TRBJ1-3; 9 bases match TRBD1. The trim removed 5 bases at V and 3 bases at J, leaving 17 bases unmatched. The CDR3 contains 19 residues. CDR1 is SEHNR and CDR2 is FQNEAQ in the germline V gene (reference sequence). DNA for the CDR3: TGTGCCAGCAGCCCTAATGTCGGTAGACAGGGGGAGAATGGAAACACCATATATTTT. It specifies CASSPNVGRQGENGNTIYF.

Comment on this clone: At one end the junction does not follow the germline gene, possibly because of a read error. The chain links TRBV20-1 to TRBJ2-3; possibly TRBD2 for D (5 bases). Germline loops: CDR1 DFQATT, CDR2 SNEGSKA (reference sequence). The CDR3 consists of 14 residues. This CDR3 is CSASAPRDYSGPGF. CDR3 nucleotide sequence: TGCAGTGCTAGTGCCCCCCGGGATTACAGCGGACCAGGTTTT.

This rearrangement joins TRBV11-3 to TRBJ2-5; D may be TRBD1 (6 bases). The CDR3 is 13 residues long. V lost 8 bases and J lost 2, with 12 bases in between. Per germline, CDR1 SGHNT and CDR2 YENEEA. The CDR3 sequence: CASALRGQETQYF. DNA of the CDR3: TGTGCCAGCGCCTTAAGGGGGCAAGAGACCCAGTACTTC.

The rearrangement uses TRBV11-2 and TRBJ2-7; 7 nucleotides match TRBD1. Germline CDR1 reads SGHAT; CDR2 reads FQNNGV. This CDR3 contains 18 residues. V shed 6 bases and J 2 bases; nucleotides not matched to a gene: 19. DNA for the CDR3: TGTGCCAGCAGTTCTTACGAGTCCCGGGACAGTCTTACCTACGAGCAGTACGTC. It encodes CASSSYESRDSLTYEQYV.

The chain combines TRBV2 with TRBJ1-5, with TRBD1 matching 7 bases. Germline V gene sequence: CDR1 SNHLY, CDR2 FYNNEI. Trimming cost V 6 bases and J 3 bases; bases outside gene matches: 8. The CDR3 length is 15 residues. The CDR3 coding sequence is TGTGCCAGCAGGGGAAACAGGGGTCTCAATCAGCCCCAGCATTTT. Translation: CASRGNRGLNQPQHF.

The chain links TRBV5-1 to TRBJ2-5, with D unclear. The V gene lost 3 bases and the J gene lost 2 bases, with 2 bases spanning the gap. Germline values: CDR1 SGHRS, CDR2 YFSETQ. The CDR3 extends over 11 amino acids. Here the CDR3 DNA reads TGCGCCAGCAGCTCGCAAGAGACCCAGTACTTC. Protein: CASSSQETQYF.

The chain uses TRBV4-1 and TRBJ2-2, with 7 bases that match TRBD1. The ends lost 4 bases at V and 0 bases at J; junction bases unmatched: 2. In germline, CDR1 is MGHRA, CDR2 YSYEKL. The CDR3 totals 15 residues. CDR3 region: CASSLGTANTGELFF. DNA of the CDR3: TGCGCCAGCAGCCTCGGGACAGCGAACACCGGGGAGCTGTTTTTT.

A single count supports this clone. The rearrangement links TRBV6-5 to TRBJ2-7, with 7 bases lining up with TRBD1. Germline values: CDR1 MNHEY, CDR2 SVGAGI. J lost 2 bases, V lost 6 bases, and 7 bases had no gene match. This CDR3 region has 14 residues. CDR3 sequence reads: CASRGSGGTYEQYV. The CDR3 coding sequence is TGTGCCAGCAGAGGCTCAGGGGGTACCTACGAGCAGTACGTC.

This sequence joins TRBV5-1 and TRBJ1-1, with 9 bases that match TRBD1. The germline gives CDR1 SGHRS, CDR2 YFSETQ. This CDR3 has 15 residues. After removal of 3 bases from V and 0 bases from J, the junction contained 3 bases not matched to a gene. CDR3 DNA: TGCGCCAGCAGCTGGGGGACAGGGATGAACACTGAAGCTTTCTTT. Translated, it gives CASSWGTGMNTEAFF. Using reference TRBV5-1 and TRBJ1-1 for the parts outside the CDR3, the full variable domain is KAGVTQTPRYLIKTRGQQVTLSCSPISGHRSVSWYQQTPGQGLQFLFEYFSETQRNKGNFPGRFSGRQFSNSRSEMNVSTLELGDSALYLCASSWGTGMNTEAFFGQGTRLTVV.

V and J are TRBV27 and TRBJ1-1; D is unclear. The germline gives CDR1 MNHEY, CDR2 SMNVEV (reference sequence). This CDR3 comprises 14 residues. The V end was cut by 6 bases, the J end by 5 bases, with 16 bases between. The CDR3 DNA reads TGTGCCAGCAGGCCCGGGCCGGGGAAAACTGAAGCTTTCTTT. Amino acid sequence: CASRPGPGKTEAFF.

A note on this clone: At one end, the junction sequence differs from germline, possibly due to a read error. This chain links TRBV3-1 (or the pseudogene TRBV3-2) with TRBJ1-1; no definite D call. Germline lookup yields CDR1 LGHDT and CDR2 YNNKEL (reference sequence). The CDR3 extends over 14 amino acids. The chain's CDR3 is CASSQGQANSEAFF. The CDR3 region has the DNA TGTGCCAGCAGCCAAGGGCAAGCGAACTCTGAAGCTTTCTTT.

The V and J genes are TRBV5-6 and TRBJ1-1, with D unclear. Per the germline V gene, CDR1 is SGHDT and CDR2 is YYEEEE. This CDR3 spans 19 amino acids. Trimming cost V 0 bases and J 1 base, with 22 bases left between them. CDR3 in DNA: TGTGCCAGCAGCTTGGCCAATTTGGCGGATAGATTGCGGAACACTGAAGCTTTCTTT. Its protein is CASSLANLADRLRNTEAFF. Combining the CDR3 with reference TRBV5-6 and TRBJ1-1 gives the whole variable domain DAGVTQSPTHLIKTRGQQVTLRCSPKSGHDTVSWYQQALGQGPQFIFQYYEEEERQRGNFPDRFSGHQFPNYSSELNVNALLLGDSALYLCASSLANLADRLRNTEAFFGQGTRLTVV.

This clone was observed once. J is TRBJ2-2 and V is TRBV9; D unclear. The CDR3 runs 15 residues. The V gene lost 1 base and the J gene lost 0 bases, with 7 bases spanning the gap. The germline V gene has CDR1 SGDLS and CDR2 YYNGEE. CDR3 nucleotide sequence: TGTGCCAGCAGCGTACCAGAACCGAACACCGGGGAGCTGTTTTTT. Its translation is CASSVPEPNTGELFF.

This sequence joins TRBV29-1 and TRBJ1-5; D might be TRBD1 (5 bases). There are 12 residues in the CDR3. The germline V gene has CDR1 SQVTM and CDR2 ANQGSEA. The CDR3 sequence: CNPGGGGQPQHF. CDR3 nucleotides: TGCAACCCGGGGGGAGGTGGACAGCCCCAGCATTTT.

V is TRBV6-6 and J is TRBJ1-4; the D gene is possibly TRBD1 (6 bases). The CDR3 has 15 amino acids. V was pared by 0 bases and J by 3 bases, with 8 bases between. Germline V CDR1 and CDR2: MNHNY, SVGAGI (reference sequence). The chain's CDR3 is CASSYSNRANEKLFF. The CDR3 DNA is TGTGCCAGCAGTTACTCGAACAGGGCTAATGAAAAACTGTTTTTT.

The V call is TRBV5-5, the J call TRBJ1-6; no clear D gene. The V end was cut by 5 bases, the J end by 2 bases, with 14 bases between. The CDR3 loop spans 16 amino acids. Germline V gene sequence: CDR1 SGHKS, CDR2 YYEKEE (reference sequence). The CDR3 DNA sequence: TGTGCCAGCAGTGATGTGGACTCTGCCTATAATTCACCCCTCCACTTT. Translation gives CASSDVDSAYNSPLHF.

This CDR3 reads CASRHNSGNTIYF. The CDR3 nucleotides are TGCGCCAGCAGACACAACTCTGGAAACACCATATATTTT. The chain employs TRBV10-2 and TRBJ1-3; D unresolved. The CDR3 length is 13 residues. Trimming left V 6 bases short and J 0 bases short, with 6 bases between. The V gene's germline CDR1 is WSHSY and CDR2 SAAADI.

The sample holds a few counts of this clone. CDR3 bases: TGCGCCAGCAGTGAGTCGATCAGGGTGGGCACTGAAGCTTTCTTT. Its protein product is CASSESIRVGTEAFF. The chain has TRBV10-1 and TRBJ1-1; a possible D gene is TRBD1 (5 bases). The germline V gene encodes CDR1 WNHNN and CDR2 SYGVQD (reference sequence). This CDR3 has 15 amino acids. The ends were cut back, 0 bases at V and 4 bases at J, with 12 bases in the middle.

This chain uses TRBV7-3 with TRBJ2-3; 13 bases map to TRBD2. Germline V gives CDR1 SGHTA, CDR2 FQGTGA. V shed 2 bases, J shed 6 bases, and the junction held 8 bases outside the gene matches. This CDR3 contains 17 residues. CDR3 DNA: TGTGCCAGCAGCTTATACGGGACTAGCGGGGCCGCGGATACGCAGTATTTT. Translation: CASSLYGTSGAADTQYF.

The J gene is TRBJ1-4, the V gene TRBV4-2; unclear D gene. The germline V gene encodes CDR1 LGHNA and CDR2 YNFKEQ. This CDR3 contains 15 residues. V was trimmed by 2 bases and J by 8 bases, leaving 15 bases between them. CDR3 bases: TGTGCCAGCAGCCAAAAGGGAGAGGAATGGGAAAAACTGTTTTTT. Amino acid sequence: CASSQKGEEWEKLFF.

The chain couples TRBV5-1 to TRBJ2-3, with TRBD2 identical over 10 bases. The CDR3 totals 18 residues. V gave up 1 base and J gave up 1 base; unmatched junction bases: 9. Germline loops: CDR1 SGHRS, CDR2 YFSETQ. The DNA of the CDR3 is TGCGCCAGCAGCTTGTCGGGTAGCGGGGGGCCGGGCACAGATACGCAGTATTTT. It specifies CASSLSGSGGPGTDTQYF.

The V and J genes are TRBV5-5 and TRBJ2-1; possibly TRBD2 for D (6 bases). V was trimmed by 4 bases and J by 9 bases, leaving 17 bases between them. The CDR3 spans 14 residues. Germline V gene lookup returns CDR1 SGHKS and CDR2 YYEKEE (reference sequence). The CDR3 region is CASSLFRGLGEQFF. The CDR3 nucleotides read TGTGCCAGCAGCCTGTTCCGGGGGTTAGGTGAGCAGTTCTTC. Full variable domain (missing parts from reference TRBV5-5 and TRBJ2-1): DAGVTQSPTHLIKTRGQQVTLRCSPISGHKSVSWYQQVLGQGPQFIFQYYEKEERGRGNFPDRFSARQFPNYSSELNVNALLLGDSALYLCASSLFRGLGEQFFGPGTRLTVL.

J is TRBJ1-1 and V is TRBV19, with D possibly TRBD1 on 6 matching bases. V was clipped by 5 bases and J by 3 bases, with 16 bases between them. The CDR3 is made up of 15 amino acids. Germline V CDR1 and CDR2: LNHDA, SQIVND (reference sequence). CDR3 coding DNA: TGTGCCAGTAGTTCACTGGGACGGACAGACACTGAAGCTTTCTTT. Its protein is CASSSLGRTDTEAFF. Filled out from reference TRBV19 and TRBJ1-1, the complete variable domain reads DGGITQSPKYLFRKEGQNVTLSCEQNLNHDAMYWYRQDPGQGLRLIYYSQIVNDFQKGDIAEGYSVSREKKESFPLTVTSAQKNPTAFYLCASSSLGRTDTEAFFGQGTRLTVV.

The V gene is TRBV18, the J gene TRBJ2-2; tentatively, D is TRBD1 (6 bases). CDR1 is KGHSH, CDR2 LQKENI, per germline. Trimming stripped 1 base from V and 2 bases from J, with 11 bases between. The CDR3 extends over 16 amino acids. This CDR3 reads CASSPLTGTNTGELFF. The CDR3 DNA is TGTGCCAGCTCACCACTTACAGGGACCAACACCGGGGAGCTGTTTTTT.

The chain is built from TRBV29-1 and TRBJ1-3; weak D call: TRBD1 (5 bases). V lost 7 bases, J lost 1 base, and 14 bases lay in between. CDR1 is SQVTM, CDR2 ANQGSEA, per germline. The CDR3 runs 14 residues. The CDR3 sequence: CSADPGLSGNTIYF. CDR3 bases: TGCAGCGCGGACCCGGGACTTTCTGGAAACACCATATATTTT.

This rearrangement joins TRBV9 to TRBJ1-6, with a tentative D call TRBD1 (5 bases). The length of the CDR3 is 15 residues. Trimming stripped 4 bases from V and 7 bases from J, with 15 bases between. The germline V gene has CDR1 SGDLS and CDR2 YYNGEE. The CDR3 nucleotides read TGTGCCAGCAGCCCGCAGACAGATACAAATTCACCCCTCCACTTT. Protein product: CASSPQTDTNSPLHF.

The V gene is TRBV27, the J gene TRBJ1-5; D may be TRBD1 (6 bases). The CDR3 consists of 14 residues. The germline V gene has CDR1 MNHEY and CDR2 SMNVEV (reference sequence). The V and J ends lost 2 bases and 3 bases respectively, with 8 bases between them. For the CDR3, the DNA is TGTGCCAGCAGTTTAAACAGGGCCAATCAGCCCCAGCATTTT. Its translation: CASSLNRANQPQHF.

This chain uses TRBV7-2 with TRBJ1-5; 10 positions agree with TRBD1. This CDR3 region has 15 residues. V lost 7 bases and J lost 3; bases outside the gene matches: 6. The germline CDR1 and CDR2 sequences are SGHTA and FQGNSA. The CDR3 DNA reads TGTGCCAGCACCCCGGGACAGGGGATCAATCAGCCCCAGCATTTT. The encoded protein is CASTPGQGINQPQHF.

The chain has TRBV21-1 and TRBJ1-6; the DNA was not compared with TRBD1, the D call given in the table. TRBV21-1 is termed a pseudogene. This CDR3 is 17 amino acids long. The CDR3 sequence is CASSKGTGSQFNSPLHF. The DNA of the CDR3 is TGTGCCAGCAGCAAAGGAACAGGTTCACAGTTTAATTCACCCCTCCACTTT.